This record looks at one T cell receptor beta chain sequence and its context. What it binds is unknown. The length of the CDR3 is 13 residues. V was pared by 1 base and J by 3 bases, with 6 bases between. Germline loops: CDR1 SGHAT, CDR2 FQNNGV. This record comes from a study of T cell responses to AZD1222 COVID-19 vaccine. Study outcomes and limitations: Baseline serology detected seropositivity in only 5 or 6 AZD1222 recipients. Repertoires were sampled only after the peak T cell response.

Second-dose recipients at about 4 or about 12 weeks were treated as one pooled group. Profiled with immunoSEQ multiplex PCR; TCRdb holds only in-frame clones, not every one. The data contain about 50,000 clones, approximately 80% of them singletons. The material was peripheral blood, obtained 28 days after the second AZD1222 dose. The rearrangement uses TRBV11-2 and TRBJ1-1; D unclear. This clonotype was sampled from an adult who received the AZD1222 COVID-19 vaccine. The CDR3 sequence is CASSLARYTEAFF. The DNA of the CDR3 is TGTGCCAGCAGCTTAGCCAGGTACACTGAAGCTTTCTTT.